This TCR beta chain emerged from a study of Ad26.COV2.S vaccination and SARS-CoV-2 variants. Study at large: By the intramuscular route, Ad26.COV2.S was given once, or twice 56 days apart.

Treatment specified: 19 received Ad26.COV2.S at low or high dose, single or two shots; 5 received placebo; per-sample allocation not given. Following the first vaccine or placebo injection, samples were taken on day 63. Aged 18-55 years, donor was enrolled in Boston in 2020. CDR1 SNHLY and CDR2 FYNNEI come from the germline V gene. The CDR3 is made up of 14 amino acids. J lost 3 bases, V lost 6 bases, and 7 bases had no gene match. Here immunoSEQ multiplex PCR was the method, and the copy in TCRdb shows in-frame clones only, minus some. The sample has about 390,000 clones; approximately 91% are singletons.

The V gene is TRBV2, the J gene TRBJ1-2; 7 nucleotides match TRBD1. The input for sequencing was peripheral blood, taken in a trial of Ad26.COV2.S vaccine versus placebo. This TCR was sampled from a person aged 18-60 years who received the Ad26.COV2.S COVID-19 vaccine or a placebo. The CDR3 bases are TGTGCCAGCAGAAGGGACAGCGGTTACTATGGCTACACCTTC. Protein product: CASRRDSGYYGYTF.